This T cell receptor (beta chain) was identified during a study of cytomegalovirus exposure and HLA in healthy donors. Study-wide results and limits: In a later analysis, common viral pathogens appeared linked to several of the most significant clusters. Follow-up analysis later connected one missense variant in DCLRE1C with trimming of TCR beta V- and J-genes.

Each donor was nominally healthy when sampled (though unrecorded immune exposures were likely). The PCR ran on 60 Vbeta and 13 Jbeta primers. Assay used: immunoSEQ multiplex PCR; TCRdb lists only in-frame clones, some missing. The sample yields approximately 150,000 clones, roughly 80% seen once. Note on this clone: The antigen remains undetermined.

Sequencing was performed on PBMCs. The source is a man younger than 45 in good health and CMV-seropositive.

CDR3 sequence: CASSSGLGTAQETQYF. For the CDR3, the DNA is TGCGCCAGCAGCTCAGGATTAGGGACAGCTCAAGAGACCCAGTACTTC. V and J are TRBV5-1 and TRBJ2-5, with 7 positions matching TRBD1. The trim removed 3 bases at V and 2 bases at J, leaving 10 bases unmatched. Looked up from germline, CDR1 is SGHRS and CDR2 is YFSETQ. This CDR3 spans 16 amino acids. Supplemented by reference TRBV5-1 and TRBJ2-5, the full variable domain reads KAGVTQTPRYLIKTRGQQVTLSCSPISGHRSVSWYQQTPGQGLQFLFEYFSETQRNKGNFPGRFSGRQFSNSRSEMNVSTLELGDSALYLCASSSGLGTAQETQYFGPGTRLLVL.